Following are 20 T cell receptor beta chains from one sample sequenced in a study of blood T cell repertoires in COVID-19. This table comes from immunoSEQ multiplex PCR, and its TCRdb copy is limited to in-frame clones, with some not included. The sample yields under 95,000 clones, more than 70% seen once. Input material: peripheral blood. The receptors originated from a human donor with acute or convalescent COVID-19. The donor label of this sample is uncertain.

The gene calls are TRBV11-2 and TRBJ2-1; tentatively, D is TRBD1 (6 bases). V lost 3 bases and J 7 bases, leaving 16 bases between the germline ends. The CDR3 is 15 residues long. Germline CDR1 reads SGHAT; CDR2 reads FQNNGV. The CDR3 DNA follows: TGTGCCAGCAGCTTCCGAGGGGGAGATTGGAATGAGCAGTTCTTC. This sequence encodes CASSFRGGDWNEQFF. Combining the CDR3 with reference TRBV11-2 and TRBJ2-1 gives the whole variable domain EAGVAQSPRYKIIEKRQSVAFWCNPISGHATLYWYQQILGQGPKLLIQFQNNGVVDDSQLPKDRFSAERLKGVDSTLKIQPAKLEDSAVYLCASSFRGGDWNEQFFGPGTRLTVL.

V gene TRBV6-1 combines with J gene TRBJ2-7; TRBD2 might be the D (5 bases). This CDR3 is built from 14 residues. Trimming took off 1 base at V and 5 bases at J, with 12 bases between the two ends. Germline-derived CDR1 and CDR2 are MNHNS and SASEGT. CDR3 loop: CASSEGRVPDEQYF. The CDR3 DNA follows: TGTGCCAGCAGTGAAGGGCGGGTACCCGACGAGCAGTACTTC.

The chain joins TRBV11-3 to TRBJ2-7; TRBD2 matches 7 bases. The CDR3 length is 13 residues. CDR1 and CDR2 (germline): SGHNT, YENEEA. Trimming at V came to 5 bases and at J to 3 bases, leaving 4 bases not matched to a gene. The CDR3 here is CASSQGGGYEQYF. CDR3 coding DNA: TGTGCCAGCAGCCAGGGCGGGGGCTACGAGCAGTACTTC.

The chain combines TRBV4-1 with TRBJ1-4; D uncertain. The CDR3 loop spans 17 amino acids. Germline CDR1 is MGHRA and CDR2 is YSYEKL. V was pared by 3 bases and J by 0 bases, with 14 bases between. DNA for the CDR3: TGCGCCAGCAGCCAGCGAGGGAGTCCTGCAACTAATGAAAAACTGTTTTTT. Amino acids: CASSQRGSPATNEKLFF.

J is TRBJ1-2 and V is TRBV19, with no clear D. CDR3 length: 13 residues. Trimming removed 9 bases from V and 1 base from J, with 12 bases in between. Germline V gives CDR1 LNHDA, CDR2 SQIVND (reference sequence). CDR3 nucleotides: TGTGCCAGCCAAAACACCTTTAACTATGGCTACACCTTC. This codes for CASQNTFNYGYTF.

This clone was detected only a few times. The chain couples TRBV12-3 or TRBV12-4 to TRBJ2-5; D gene unclear. Between the trimmed V and J ends, which lost 3 bases and 4 bases, there was a span of 6 bases. CDR3 length equals 12 residues. CDR3 nucleotides: TGTGCCAGCAGTTTTGTTCGAGAGACCCAGTACTTC. It is translated as CASSFVRETQYF.

This clone was detected only a few times. The gene calls are TRBV5-8 and TRBJ1-5; D might be TRBD1 (6 bases). Germline V lookup: CDR1 SGHTS, CDR2 YDEGEE. The CDR3 extends over 13 amino acids. The V end was cut by 4 bases, the J end by 7 bases, with 12 bases between. The DNA for the CDR3 is TGTGCCAGCAGCCCCGGACAGCTCCAGCCCCAGCATTTT. Protein product: CASSPGQLQPQHF.

The V call is TRBV18, the J call TRBJ1-4, with D maybe TRBD1 (6 bases). V was cut by 3 bases and J by 7 bases, with 15 bases left in between. The CDR3 totals 15 residues. Germline values: CDR1 KGHSH, CDR2 LQKENI. The CDR3 loop is CASSPLAGVGEKLFF. For the CDR3, the DNA is TGTGCCAGCTCACCTCTGGCAGGGGTCGGTGAAAAACTGTTTTTT.

The gene calls are TRBV29-1 and TRBJ2-3; TRBD2 matches 11 bases. Germline assignment: CDR1 SQVTM and CDR2 ANQGSEA. The CDR3 is made up of 15 amino acids. J lost 5 bases, V lost 4 bases, and 8 bases had no gene match. The CDR3 nucleotides read TGCAGCGTTGCGGTAGCGGGGGGGACGGGAGATACGCAGTATTTT. Translating gives CSVAVAGGTGDTQYF.

The CDR3 loop reads CAWGGAYNEQFF. Here the CDR3 DNA reads TGTGCCTGGGGGGGGGCTTACAATGAGCAGTTCTTC. The chain recombines TRBV30 with TRBJ2-1; possible D gene TRBD2, 7 bases. CDR1 is GTSNPN, CDR2 SVGIG, per germline (reference sequence). The length of the CDR3 is 12 residues. The V and J ends lost 5 bases and 4 bases respectively, with 9 bases between them. The variable domain in full, with the rest retrieved from reference TRBV30 and TRBJ2-1, is SQTIHQWPATLVQPVGSPLSLECTVEGTSNPNLYWYRQAAGRGLQLLFYSVGIGQISSEVPQNLSASRPQDRQFILSSKKLLLSDSGFYLCAWGGAYNEQFFGPGTRLTVL.

This clone has only one observation. This chain joins TRBV4-2 and TRBJ1-4; 9 nucleotides match TRBD1. Trimming at V came to 3 bases and at J to 5 bases, leaving 4 bases not matched to a gene. This CDR3 spans 15 amino acids. Germline CDR1 LGHNA, CDR2 YNFKEQ. CDR3 coding DNA: TGTGCCAGCAGCCAGGATGGGACAGGGAATGAAAAACTGTTTTTT. It encodes CASSQDGTGNEKLFF.

This chain joins TRBV11-2 and TRBJ1-2, with 9 bases lining up with TRBD1. The V gene end was trimmed by 4 bases and the J gene end by 6 bases; junction bases not matched to a gene: 6. This CDR3 has 14 residues. The germline V gene encodes CDR1 SGHAT and CDR2 FQNNGV. The CDR3 region is CASSWVQGADGYTF. Here the CDR3 DNA reads TGTGCCAGCAGCTGGGTACAGGGGGCGGATGGCTACACCTTC.

The rearrangement joins TRBV6-5 to TRBJ1-1, with 8 positions matching TRBD1. Germline CDR1 and CDR2: MNHEY and SVGAGI. CDR3 length: 13 amino acids. Trimming at V came to 6 bases and at J to 11 bases, leaving 11 bases not matched to a gene. This chain's CDR3 is CASRPRQGSPAFF. The CDR3 DNA sequence: TGTGCCAGCAGACCCCGACAGGGGAGTCCGGCTTTCTTT.

The chain couples TRBV3-1 (or the pseudogene TRBV3-2) to TRBJ2-3; no clear D. Germline CDR1 reads LGHDT; CDR2 reads YNNKEL (reference sequence). The CDR3 spans 12 residues. Trimming removed 3 bases from V and 6 bases from J, with 7 bases in between. This CDR3 is CASSHPLDTQYF. For the CDR3, the DNA is TGTGCCAGCAGCCACCCCTTGGATACGCAGTATTTT.

The V gene is TRBV7-8, the J gene TRBJ2-1, with 10 positions matching TRBD2. V was clipped by 3 bases and J by 7 bases; unmatched bases: 12. Germline V CDR1 and CDR2: SGHVS, FQNEAQ. There are 17 residues in the CDR3. The CDR3 DNA sequence: TGTGCCAGCAGCTTTATGGAAGCGGGGGGGACGGCGAATGAGCAGTTCTTC. Protein: CASSFMEAGGTANEQFF.

The chain joins TRBV27 to TRBJ1-6; 8 bases line up with TRBD1. The CDR3 has 15 residues. The trim removed 5 bases at V and 7 bases at J, leaving 7 bases unmatched. Germline CDR1 and CDR2: MNHEY and SMNVEV (reference sequence). The CDR3 nucleotides read TGTGCCAGCAGTCTAGCTTGGACAGGGAATTCACCCCTCCACTTT. Protein: CASSLAWTGNSPLHF.

The chain carries TRBV20-1 and TRBJ1-1; D might be TRBD1 (5 bases). This CDR3 is 12 amino acids long. V was shortened by 3 bases and J by 8 bases, with 13 bases between the two germline ends. Per the germline V gene, CDR1 is DFQATT and CDR2 is SNEGSKA (reference sequence). CDR3 residues: CSASAMAGEAFF. CDR3 coding DNA: TGCAGTGCTAGTGCAATGGCAGGGGAAGCTTTCTTT.

The gene calls are TRBV19 and TRBJ1-2; 7 bases are shared with TRBD1. CDR3 length: 15 residues. The J segment lost 2 bases and the V segment lost 7 bases, leaving 10 bases of the junction unmatched. Germline values: CDR1 LNHDA, CDR2 SQIVND (reference sequence). The CDR3 bases are TGTGCCAGTATCAAGGGGGCAGGAACAAACTATGGCTACACCTTC. This translates into CASIKGAGTNYGYTF.

The CDR3 reads CAISEPTGGTNNEQFF. In nucleotides, the CDR3 is TGTGCCATCAGTGAGCCAACGGGGGGAACTAACAATGAGCAGTTCTTC. The chain has TRBV10-3 and TRBJ2-1, with 7 bases lining up with TRBD2. J gave up 5 bases and V 2 bases, and 9 bases lay outside the gene matches. CDR3 length: 16 amino acids. Germline CDR1 reads ENHRY; CDR2 reads SYGVKD.

This rearrangement joins TRBV19 to TRBJ1-4; 7 nucleotides match TRBD1. Looked up from germline, CDR1 is LNHDA and CDR2 is SQIVND (reference sequence). Trimming took 8 bases from V and 8 from J; bases not matched to a gene: 8. The CDR3 totals 13 residues. The CDR3 is CASRDRRREKLFF. The CDR3 DNA is TGTGCCAGTCGGGACAGAAGGCGCGAAAAACTGTTTTTT.